The clone carrying this T cell receptor beta chain was observed a handful of times. Its antigen is not known. Every bit of the isolated RNA underwent reverse transcription, so sequencing read expressed TCRB transcripts. For naive, central memory and regulatory T cell samples, reads averaged roughly 4 million. Measured with immunoSEQ multiplex PCR; TCRdb has only the in-frame clones, and not every one. This table has fewer than 300,000 clones, over 20% appearing once. Once sorted, every population was more than 98% pure. This CDR3 spans 14 amino acids. Looked up from germline, CDR1 is SQVTM and CDR2 is ANQGSEA. Trimming shortened V by 3 bases and J by 8 bases, and 17 bases separated the two germline ends. The data stem from a study of beta chain features in type 1 diabetes. Study-wide context: Age, gender and cell yields were similar between patients and healthy donors.

Study-wide findings and caveats: Moderate yet significant TCRB CDR3 shortening was seen in Type 1 diabetes patients in all four CD4+ subsets. For patients and controls alike, PCR might favor shorter templates to the same degree.

The source of this sequence is a woman between 35 and 50 years old with type 1 diabetes. Sequenced input: naive CD4+ T cells from blood. The chain employs TRBV29-1 and TRBJ2-1, with TRBD2 as a possible D gene (6 bases). The CDR3 coding sequence is TGCAGCGTTGAGGGGTGGAGGGAAACACATGAGCAGTTCTTC. As protein: CSVEGWRETHEQFF.